One sample yielded the 26 T cell receptor beta chains listed below, sequenced in a study of CD8 T cells in Susac syndrome. cDNA came from roughly 0.53 to 1 ug RNA primed by random hexamers. Each CDR3 protein is one row after TCRdb ran MiXCR on the immunoSEQ multiplex PCR reads. In the table there are around 160,000 distinct CDR3 sequences, around 94% of which are singletons. The specimen was CD4+ T cells from PBMCs. These TCRs come from a human donor in good health.

The chain employs TRBV20-1 and TRBJ1-6, with D possibly TRBD1 on 5 matching bases. The CDR3 covers 13 residues. CDR1 is DFQATT and CDR2 is SNEGSKA in the germline V gene (reference sequence). V was cut by 4 bases and J by 8 bases, with 12 bases left in between. Written as DNA, the CDR3 is TGCAGTGCTACGGGAGGGGATCATTCACCCCTCCACTTT. Translating it yields CSATGGDHSPLHF.

This clonotype has just a few counts. The chain couples TRBV29-1 to TRBJ2-3; D remains ambiguous. Per germline, CDR1 SQVTM and CDR2 ANQGSEA. This CDR3 is 10 amino acids long. Trimming removed 4 bases at V and 6 bases at J, with 5 bases between. The CDR3 sequence: CSVGVDTQYF. CDR3 DNA: TGCAGCGTTGGAGTGGATACGCAGTATTTT.

V usage is TRBV29-1 and J usage is TRBJ2-7, with TRBD2 as a possible D gene (5 bases). CDR1 is SQVTM and CDR2 is ANQGSEA in the germline V gene. This CDR3 is built from 12 residues. Trimming stripped 4 bases from V and 5 bases from J, with 12 bases between. The CDR3 spells CSVGGLRDEQYF. The CDR3 region has the DNA TGCAGCGTTGGAGGACTTAGGGACGAGCAGTACTTC.

This clonotype showed up just once. The rearrangement uses TRBV20-1 and TRBJ2-7; tentative D call: TRBD1 (5 bases). V lost 3 bases, J lost 5 bases, and 17 bases lay in between. Germline loops: CDR1 DFQATT, CDR2 SNEGSKA (reference sequence). This CDR3 has 14 residues. The CDR3 coding sequence is TGCAGTGCTAGCGTGGGGCAGACGTGGGACGAGCAGTACTTC. This gives the protein CSASVGQTWDEQYF.

V usage is TRBV7-2 and J usage is TRBJ1-1; D gene ambiguous. This CDR3 contains 15 residues. CDR1 and CDR2 from the germline V gene are SGHTA and FQGNSA. Trimming left V 0 bases short and J 4 bases short, with 12 bases between. The CDR3 region is CASSLAHTAGTEAFF. The CDR3 nucleotides are TGTGCCAGCAGCTTAGCGCACACAGCGGGCACTGAAGCTTTCTTT.

This chain connects TRBV20-1 to TRBJ2-3; 8 nucleotides match TRBD1. Trimming at V came to 5 bases and at J to 1 base, leaving 5 bases not matched to a gene. This CDR3 has 14 amino acids. CDR1 and CDR2 from the germline V gene are DFQATT and SNEGSKA (reference sequence). CDR3 DNA sequence: TGCAGTGCTCGCCGGACAGGGCGCACAGATACGCAGTATTTT. This codes for CSARRTGRTDTQYF.

The chain couples TRBV20-1 to TRBJ2-3; D ambiguous. The CDR3 consists of 13 residues. Trimming stripped 3 bases from V and 4 bases from J, with 11 bases between. Germline loops: CDR1 DFQATT, CDR2 SNEGSKA (reference sequence). CDR3 sequence reads: CSASRAGADTQYF. The CDR3 DNA is TGCAGTGCTAGTCGGGCTGGTGCAGATACGCAGTATTTT.

J is TRBJ2-3 and V is TRBV28; TRBD2 aligns across 7 bases. The CDR3 covers 15 residues. Trimming at V came to 3 bases and at J to 2 bases, leaving 5 bases not matched to a gene. From germline, CDR1 is MDHEN and CDR2 SYDVKM. The DNA of the CDR3 is TGTGCCAGCAGTTTGAGCGGGGCTAACACAGATACGCAGTATTTT. It encodes CASSLSGANTDTQYF.

The CDR3 DNA follows: TGTGCCAGCAGGAGGACAGGGGGTCTTGATGGCTACACCTTC. Its translation: CASRRTGGLDGYTF. This chain uses TRBV6-5 with TRBJ1-2; 10 nucleotides align to TRBD1. The CDR3 loop spans 14 amino acids. V shed 6 bases and J 6 bases; nucleotides not matched to a gene: 7. Germline V gives CDR1 MNHEY, CDR2 SVGAGI.

The gene calls are TRBV20-1 and TRBJ2-1; D ambiguous. The V gene's germline CDR1 is DFQATT and CDR2 SNEGSKA (reference sequence). There are 12 residues in the CDR3. Trimming pared 5 bases from V and 9 bases from J, leaving 14 bases between. The CDR3 here is CSAQNPLGEQFF. The CDR3 coding sequence is TGCAGTGCTCAAAACCCACTCGGTGAGCAGTTCTTC.

The rearrangement joins TRBV2 to TRBJ2-7; 14 positions agree with TRBD2. CDR3 length: 15 residues. Germline V gene lookup returns CDR1 SNHLY and CDR2 FYNNEI. With V trimmed by 6 bases and J by 4 bases, 5 bases remained unmatched. CDR3 nucleotides: TGTGCCAGCAGCGCGACTAGCGGGGGGGAGTACGAGCAGTACTTC. It yields the protein CASSATSGGEYEQYF.

The rearrangement joins TRBV9 to TRBJ2-2; D possibly corresponds to TRBD1 (6 bases). This CDR3 is 15 amino acids long. Germline assignment: CDR1 SGDLS and CDR2 YYNGEE. The ends were cut back, 4 bases at V and 3 bases at J, with 13 bases in the middle. CDR3 region: CASSQGTGDTGELFF. CDR3 nucleotides: TGTGCCAGCAGCCAGGGGACCGGAGACACCGGGGAGCTGTTTTTT. Full variable domain (rest looked up from reference TRBV9 and TRBJ2-2): DSGVTQTPKHLITATGQRVTLRCSPRSGDLSVYWYQQSLDQGLQFLIQYYNGEERAKGNILERFSAQQFPDLHSELNLSSLELGDSALYFCASSQGTGDTGELFFGEGSRLTVL.

The chain combines TRBV3-1 with TRBJ2-5; D is uncertain. The germline V and J ends were trimmed by 1 base and 2 bases, with 11 bases remaining between them. CDR1 is LGHDT, CDR2 YNNKEL, per germline (reference sequence). The CDR3 is 15 amino acids. In nucleotides, the CDR3 is TGTGCCAGCAGCCAAGGGTCCACAGAGCAAGAGACCCAGTACTTC. It specifies CASSQGSTEQETQYF.

The V call is TRBV12-3 or TRBV12-4, the J call TRBJ2-7; possibly TRBD1 or TRBD2 for D (5 bases each). Trimming pared 6 bases from V and 7 bases from J, leaving 16 bases between. The CDR3 extends over 13 amino acids. CDR3 region: CASRPTGGHEQYF. In nucleotides, the CDR3 is TGTGCCAGCAGACCTACAGGAGGTCATGAGCAGTACTTC.

The V gene is TRBV15, the J gene TRBJ1-5; D ambiguous. The CDR3 spans 14 residues. Trimming removed 0 bases from V and 2 bases from J, with 5 bases in between. CDR1 is LNHNV, CDR2 YYDKDF, per germline (reference sequence). CDR3 in DNA: TGTGCCACCAGCAGAGAACAGCGCAATCAGCCCCAGCATTTT. It translates to CATSREQRNQPQHF.

J is TRBJ2-5 and V is TRBV20-1, with D uncertain. Germline CDR1 reads DFQATT; CDR2 reads SNEGSKA (reference sequence). V was trimmed by 2 bases and J by 0 bases, leaving 13 bases between them. The CDR3 is 15 residues long. The CDR3 loop reads CSARLRDGNQETQYF. CDR3 nucleotides: TGCAGTGCTAGACTCCGAGACGGAAACCAAGAGACCCAGTACTTC.

This chain joins TRBV30 and TRBJ1-2, with 9 bases fitting TRBD1. The germline V gene encodes CDR1 GTSNPN and CDR2 SVGIG (reference sequence). Losses at the gene ends were 7 bases for V and 5 bases for J; bases not matched to a gene: 5. The CDR3 has 12 amino acids. In nucleotides, the CDR3 is TGTGCCTTCCGGGACAGGGTTTATGGCTACACCTTC. As protein: CAFRDRVYGYTF.

The genes are TRBV27 and TRBJ2-3; 9 positions match TRBD2. With V trimmed by 4 bases and J by 9 bases, 14 bases remained unmatched. CDR1 MNHEY and CDR2 SMNVEV come from the germline V gene (reference sequence). CDR3 length: 16 residues. The CDR3 sequence is CASSSTGGGGPGTQYF. DNA for the CDR3: TGTGCCAGCAGTTCGACTGGCGGGGGGGGCCCGGGGACGCAGTATTTT.

This chain connects TRBV30 to TRBJ1-6, with a possible D match to TRBD1 (5 bases). Trimming removed 7 bases at V and 10 bases at J, with 23 bases between. The CDR3 extends over 15 amino acids. CDR1 and CDR2 (germline): GTSNPN, SVGIG (reference sequence). The CDR3 nucleotides are TGTGCCTTAACCGGGCGGGGGATCTTCGCATCACCCCTCCACTTT. Amino acid sequence: CALTGRGIFASPLHF.

This chain links TRBV29-1 with TRBJ2-1, with TRBD1 identical over 11 bases. Germline-derived CDR1 and CDR2 are SQVTM and ANQGSEA. CDR3 length: 17 amino acids. With 8 bases clipped from V and 4 bases from J, the junction kept 16 bases outside the gene matches. CDR3 amino acids: CSTLGQGAAGRYNEQFF. The DNA of the CDR3 is TGCAGCACCCTCGGACAGGGGGCAGCGGGGCGATACAATGAGCAGTTCTTC.

This chain joins TRBV6-5 and TRBJ2-7; 12 bases align to TRBD1. The ends lost 4 bases at V and 4 bases at J; junction bases unmatched: 5. The CDR3 covers 15 residues. Germline CDR1 reads MNHEY; CDR2 reads SVGAGI. Here the CDR3 reads CASSSAGQGAYEQYF. For the CDR3, the DNA is TGTGCCAGCAGTTCCGCGGGACAGGGGGCATACGAGCAGTACTTC.

This rearrangement joins TRBV14 to TRBJ2-5; no definite D call. CDR3 length equals 13 residues. Germline CDR1 SGHDN, CDR2 FVKESK. The germline V and J ends were trimmed by 1 base and 7 bases, with 10 bases remaining between them. The CDR3 sequence: CASSQGAWGTQYF. DNA for the CDR3: TGTGCCAGCAGCCAAGGCGCCTGGGGGACCCAGTACTTC. Together with reference TRBV14 and TRBJ2-5, the CDR3 gives the full variable domain: EAGVTQFPSHSVIEKGQTVTLRCDPISGHDNLYWYRRVMGKEIKFLLHFVKESKQDESGMPNNRFLAERTGGTYSTLKVQPAELEDSGVYFCASSQGAWGTQYFGPGTRLLVL.

V gene TRBV9 combines with J gene TRBJ1-4; D perhaps matches TRBD1 (5 bases). CDR1 is SGDLS and CDR2 is YYNGEE in the germline V gene. V lost 4 bases and J 6 bases, leaving 10 bases between the germline ends. The CDR3 consists of 13 residues. The chain's CDR3 is CASSTPGDEKLFF. The CDR3 DNA follows: TGTGCCAGCAGCACACCGGGGGATGAAAAACTGTTTTTT. Using reference TRBV9 and TRBJ1-4 for the parts outside the CDR3, the full variable domain is DSGVTQTPKHLITATGQRVTLRCSPRSGDLSVYWYQQSLDQGLQFLIQYYNGEERAKGNILERFSAQQFPDLHSELNLSSLELGDSALYFCASSTPGDEKLFFGSGTQLSVL.

This chain links TRBV2 with TRBJ2-1; TRBD2 matches at 8 bases. The CDR3 has 14 amino acids. Germline V gene sequence: CDR1 SNHLY, CDR2 FYNNEI. V lost 6 bases and J lost 2; bases outside the gene matches: 3. In DNA, the CDR3 is TGTGCCAGCAGGCGTAGCGGGGCCTACAATGAGCAGTTCTTC. This codes for CASRRSGAYNEQFF.

CDR3 sequence reads: CSAPSEGLGGYTF. CDR3 in DNA: TGCAGTGCACCCTCGGAGGGGCTCGGCGGCTACACCTTC. The V and J genes are TRBV20-1 and TRBJ1-2; weak D call: TRBD1 (5 bases). Germline CDR1 and CDR2: DFQATT and SNEGSKA (reference sequence). The V and J ends lost 6 bases and 8 bases respectively, with 19 bases between them. The CDR3 covers 13 residues.

This clonotype appeared a few times. The rearrangement uses TRBV6-2 or TRBV6-3 and TRBJ2-5, with D uncertain. This CDR3 spans 14 amino acids. V was cut by 2 bases and J by 0 bases, with 7 bases left in between. Germline CDR1 and CDR2: MNHEY and SVGEGT. The CDR3 DNA is TGTGCCAGCAGTTACGGGCTGTACCAAGAGACCCAGTACTTC. This sequence encodes CASSYGLYQETQYF.